This T cell receptor (beta chain) was observed in a study of control samples from healthy donors and cancer patients. This table comes from immunoSEQ multiplex PCR, and its TCRdb copy is limited to in-frame clones, with some not included. The table lists about 130,000 clones, 80% to 95% of them singletons. The J segment lost 5 bases and the V segment lost 0 bases, leaving 10 bases of the junction unmatched. Germline CDR1 reads SGHRS; CDR2 reads YFSETQ. The CDR3 has 16 residues. This TCR came from a middle-aged man in good health. The sample consisted of blood. V and J are TRBV5-1 and TRBJ2-7, with TRBD2 matching 8 bases. The CDR3 DNA reads TGCGCCAGCAGCTTGGCCCCGGGGGGGTCGTCCGACGAGCAGTACTTC. Its translation is CASSLAPGGSSDEQYF.